This T cell receptor (beta chain) appears in the sequencing data of a study of T cell responses to AZD1222 COVID-19 vaccine. This clone is categorized as medium-sized. Here immunoSEQ multiplex PCR was the method, and the copy in TCRdb shows in-frame clones only, minus some. The sample holds 70,000 to 95,000 clones, around 81% seen once. The CDR3 length is 15 residues. With 8 bases clipped from V and 1 base from J, the junction kept 7 bases outside the gene matches. Germline V gene data show CDR1 as SEHNR and CDR2 as FQNEAQ (reference sequence). The chain has TRBV7-9 and TRBJ2-2; 7 nucleotides match TRBD1. The TCR originated in an adult in good health. The sequences come from peripheral blood, collected on day 0 of AZD1222 vaccination. CDR3 coding DNA: TGTGCCAGCGGACCTTGGACAGGGAACACCGGGGAGCTGTTTTTT. Translated, it gives CASGPWTGNTGELFF.